The present entry profiles one TCR beta chain with its context. Clones were read by immunoSEQ multiplex PCR, and TCRdb kept only the in-frame ones, dropping some. Among 50,000 to 65,000 clones listed, 81% were seen once. This CDR3 region has 15 residues. Germline V gene lookup returns CDR1 SNHLY and CDR2 FYNNEI. V dropped 7 bases and J dropped 5; count of bases not matched to a gene: 8. This entry is derived from a study of blood T cell repertoires in COVID-19. Overall study context: The study drew acute and convalescent COVID-19 samples from the United States, Italy and Spain. From T cells, B-cell-depleted T cells, or PBMCs came the material, which was cDNA or gDNA.

The chain combines TRBV2 with TRBJ1-5; 10 bases map to TRBD1. This clonotype was sampled from a woman aged 60-70 years with acute or convalescent COVID-19. Specimen: peripheral blood. CDR3 DNA sequence: TGTGCCAGCAAACGACAGGGGGCGAGTCATCAGCCCCAGCATTTT. Residues: CASKRQGASHQPQHF.